These 17 T cell receptor beta chains were all obtained from the same sample, sequenced in a study of glioma-infiltrating T cells. Amplification of TCR alpha and beta CDR3 regions from RNA used iRepertoire nested multiplex PCR. TCRdb independently ran MiXCR on the multiplex PCR reads; one entry per CDR3 protein. The sample has approximately 400,000 distinct CDR3 sequences; around 38% are singletons. Sequenced material: glioma tissue, nonneoplastic brain tissue, or PBMCs (not recorded which). The receptor source for this set is a human donor with low-grade glioma or glioblastoma, undergoing nonglioma brain surgery, or in good health (not recorded which).

This clonotype has a handful of counts. The chain carries TRBV4-3 and TRBJ2-1; TRBD1 aligns across 10 bases. In germline, CDR1 is LGHNA, CDR2 YSLEER. The CDR3 runs to 15 residues. V lost 3 bases to trimming and J lost 6 bases; unmatched junction nucleotides: 5. The CDR3 sequence is CASSQSGTGVNEQFF. In nucleotides, the CDR3 is TGCGCCAGCAGCCAGTCCGGGACAGGGGTCAATGAGCAGTTCTTC.

Remarks on this clonotype: This may come from a read error, since a much larger clone is one base off. Here the CDR3 reads CASSYEGRTSYEQYF. CDR3 bases: TGTGCCAGCAGTTACGAGGGCCGGACCTCCTACGAGCAGTACTTC. This chain joins TRBV6-2 or TRBV6-3 and TRBJ2-7, with a weak D call TRBD2 (5 bases). The CDR3 is 15 residues long. The V and J ends lost 2 bases and 0 bases respectively, with 11 bases between them. The germline CDR1 and CDR2 sequences are MNHEY and SVGEGT.

This clonotype was seen at least ten times. The chain has TRBV27 and TRBJ2-7; D gene ambiguous. The length of the CDR3 is 15 residues. The germline CDR1 and CDR2 sequences are MNHEY and SMNVEV (reference sequence). V was shortened by 1 base and J by 2 bases, with 12 bases between the two germline ends. CDR3 region: CASSLFGRLAYEQYF. The CDR3 nucleotides read TGTGCCAGCAGTTTATTTGGCAGGTTAGCCTACGAGCAGTACTTC.

This clonotype was seen a handful of times. The chain couples TRBV4-1 to TRBJ1-2; D remains ambiguous. Germline-derived CDR1 and CDR2 are MGHRA and YSYEKL. This CDR3 contains 16 residues. The V gene lost 1 base and the J gene lost 7 bases, with 19 bases spanning the gap. CDR3 sequence reads: CASSQVLAKPSFGYTF. The CDR3 DNA is TGCGCCAGCAGCCAAGTACTTGCTAAGCCCTCTTTTGGCTACACCTTC.

Only one count was recorded for this clonotype. The V and J genes are TRBV18 and TRBJ1-5; D is unclear. Deletions cut 4 bases from V and 5 bases from J, with 12 bases between. The CDR3 is made up of 14 amino acids. CDR1 is KGHSH and CDR2 is LQKENI in the germline V gene. CDR3 loop: CASSLENIYQPQHF. CDR3 DNA: TGTGCCAGCTCACTGGAGAATATTTATCAGCCCCAGCATTTT.

J is TRBJ2-2 and V is TRBV11-2, with no clear D. V lost 1 base to trimming and J lost 0 bases, with 6 bases between them. Germline CDR1 reads SGHAT; CDR2 reads FQNNGV. CDR3 size: 15 residues. The DNA for the CDR3 is TGTGCCAGCAGCTTAGCCACAGCGAACACCGGGGAGCTGTTTTTT. It specifies CASSLATANTGELFF.

There are a few counts of this clonotype. This rearrangement joins TRBV20-1 to TRBJ2-7; TRBD2 matches at 11 bases. The CDR3 length is 15 residues. Germline V lookup: CDR1 DFQATT, CDR2 SNEGSKA (reference sequence). V was pared by 3 bases and J by 0 bases, with 4 bases of the junction left unmatched. CDR3 residues: CSARGLAELSYEQYF. Here the CDR3 DNA reads TGCAGTGCTAGGGGACTAGCGGAACTCTCCTACGAGCAGTACTTC.

The V call is TRBV6-2 or TRBV6-3, the J call TRBJ2-3; TRBD2 aligns across 7 bases. Germline CDR1 and CDR2: MNHEY and SVGEGT. V dropped 5 bases and J dropped 5; count of bases not matched to a gene: 10. CDR3 length: 15 residues. CDR3 sequence: CASSLKDWGGDTQYF. The CDR3 DNA sequence: TGTGCCAGCAGTCTGAAGGACTGGGGGGGAGATACGCAGTATTTT.

In the case of this clonotype: A single base separates this from a much larger clone, so it may be a read error. The genes are TRBV20-1 and TRBJ2-1; D unresolved. This CDR3 has 13 residues. CDR1 and CDR2 (germline): DFQATT, SNEGSKA (reference sequence). CDR3 DNA: TGCAGTGCTAGTGGCTACTCCTACAATGAGCAGCTCTTC. It is translated as CSASGYSYNEQLF.

This clonotype was seen a handful of times. As the CDR3 is not closed by the conserved phenylalanine or tryptophan, this likely results from a read error. The V gene is TRBV28, the J gene TRBJ1-5; tentatively, D is TRBD1 (6 bases). The CDR3 has 14 amino acids. The V end was cut by 3 bases, the J end by 4 bases, with 10 bases between. Looked up from germline, CDR1 is MDHEN and CDR2 is SYDVKM. The CDR3 DNA reads as TGTGCCAGCAGTTTCAGACAGGAAAATCAGCCCCAGCATTTA. This gives the protein CASSFRQENQPQHL.

A few counts support this clonotype. This chain uses TRBV7-9 with TRBJ2-5; weak D call: TRBD2 (5 bases). The CDR3 loop spans 15 amino acids. Per germline, CDR1 SEHNR and CDR2 FQNEAQ (reference sequence). V was pared by 5 bases and J by 3 bases, with 16 bases between. CDR3 sequence reads: CASSLRRLVEETQYF. The CDR3 bases are TGTGCCAGCAGCCTCCGGAGGCTTGTGGAAGAGACCCAGTACTTC.

This sequence joins TRBV5-5 and TRBJ2-1; no firm D call. CDR3 length equals 13 residues. Germline lookup yields CDR1 SGHKS and CDR2 YYEKEE (reference sequence). The V and J ends lost 5 bases and 4 bases respectively, with 10 bases between them. The CDR3 DNA reads TGTGCCAGCAGTATTGAGGATTACAATGAGCAGTTCTTC. It encodes CASSIEDYNEQFF. Drawing the rest from reference TRBV5-5 and TRBJ2-1, the complete variable domain is DAGVTQSPTHLIKTRGQQVTLRCSPISGHKSVSWYQQVLGQGPQFIFQYYEKEERGRGNFPDRFSARQFPNYSSELNVNALLLGDSALYLCASSIEDYNEQFFGPGTRLTVL.

Comment on this clonotype: This CDR3 is missing its conserved last phenylalanine or tryptophan, likely due to a read error. The V call is TRBV4-3, the J call TRBJ2-3; D unresolved. Trimming removed 1 base from V and 2 bases from J, with 10 bases in between. CDR3 length equals 15 residues. CDR1 LGHNA and CDR2 YSLEER come from the germline V gene. The CDR3 coding sequence is TGCGCCAGCAGCCAAGGGGGTTCTTACACAGATACGCAGTATTCT. Translation gives CASSQGGSYTDTQYS.

On this clonotype: A much bigger clone sits one base away, suggesting this may be a read error. The chain employs TRBV27 and TRBJ1-1; no reliable D call. Germline V gives CDR1 MNHEY, CDR2 SMNVEV (reference sequence). The CDR3 is 14 amino acids. CDR3 in DNA: TGTGCCAGCAGTTTAGTTGGAGGGAACACTGAAGCTTTGTTT. It specifies CASSLVGGNTEALF.

This clonotype was seen ten or more times. The chain recombines TRBV27 with TRBJ1-2, with 8 bases fitting TRBD1. CDR1 is MNHEY, CDR2 SMNVEV, per germline (reference sequence). After removal of 5 bases from V and 2 bases from J, the junction contained 7 bases not matched to a gene. This CDR3 is built from 15 residues. The CDR3 DNA sequence: TGTGCCAGCAGTATAACAGGGGGTACAAACTATGGCTACACCTTC. It codes for CASSITGGTNYGYTF.

A remark on this clonotype: Just one base apart from a much larger clone, this may be a read error. The chain has TRBV28 and TRBJ2-1; D is possibly TRBD1 (6 bases). V lost 5 bases and J lost 10, with 18 bases in between. The CDR3 sequence is 14 residues long. CDR1 is MDHEN and CDR2 is SYDVKM in the germline V gene. The CDR3 DNA is TGTGCCAGCAGTCCAGAGGGGGAAACCTACGAGCAGTTCTTC. It encodes CASSPEGETYEQFF.

This clonotype came up many times. The gene calls are TRBV20-1 and TRBJ1-2; maybe TRBD1 (6 bases). The CDR3 spans 13 residues. Germline V gene lookup returns CDR1 DFQATT and CDR2 SNEGSKA (reference sequence). CDR3 residues: CSLRGGADYGYTF. The CDR3 DNA reads TGCAGCCTACGGGGGGGGGCGGACTATGGCTACACCTTC.